This entry describes one T cell receptor beta chain. What it binds is unknown. The record originates from a study of shared clonotypes between healthy human individuals. This CDR3 comprises 16 residues. Germline V gene data show CDR1 as LNHDA and CDR2 as SQIVND (reference sequence). The V and J ends lost 3 bases and 2 bases, in that order; junction bases with no gene match: 6. General study points: Naive CD4 clonotypes overlapped across several donors at approximately 5.5%.

Recent vaccinations or acute infections were absent in the healthy HIV-negative adult donors. The data were produced by immunoSEQ multiplex PCR, yet TCRdb's version contains in-frame clones alone and is incomplete. The sample holds 2 million to 3 million clones, under 95% seen once. This TCR came from a man between 18 and 29 years old in good health. Some clones in this sample may be carry-over from other donors' samples. The sample comprised naive CD4+ T cells from PBMCs. Subset here: CD45RA+ positively selected. The chain is built from TRBV19 and TRBJ2-1, with 8 nucleotides matching TRBD2. The CDR3 coding sequence is TGTGCCAGTAGTATCCGGGAGGGGAAAGCCTACAATGAGCAGTTCTTC. It codes for CASSIREGKAYNEQFF.